This T cell receptor (beta chain) appears in the sequencing data of a study of T-cell memory formation after mild COVID-19. Germline CDR1 is SGHNT and CDR2 is YENEEA. Trimming removed 0 bases from V and 5 bases from J, with 8 bases in between. This CDR3 has 14 residues. Points from the study as a whole: Clones contracting across day 15 to 85 had a balanced CD4/CD8 profile; later expanding clones leaned CD4+. Contracting CD8+ clones were enriched in EMRA, CD4+ mainly in CM and EM. For second-wave clones that peaked at day 37, SARS-CoV-2 specificity went unverified.

One entry per CDR3 protein, called by TCRdb with MiXCR from the 5' RACE reads. The repertoire consists of fewer than 200,000 distinct CDR3 sequences, with 13% occurring once and the leading ten covering 3% to 4%. In this sample, this clonotype turned up once. Its antigen is as yet unknown. The V gene is TRBV11-3, the J gene TRBJ2-1; the D gene is possibly TRBD2 (5 bases). What was sequenced was PBMCs or a T cell subset sorted from them (not recorded which). The receptor's source is a man aged 18 to 30 who had mild COVID-19 (a few samples of this study predate the infection). Cell type and time point are not known. The CDR3 nucleotides are TGTGCCAGCAGCTTAGATCCCGGGGACAATGAGCAGTTCTTC. It translates to CASSLDPGDNEQFF.